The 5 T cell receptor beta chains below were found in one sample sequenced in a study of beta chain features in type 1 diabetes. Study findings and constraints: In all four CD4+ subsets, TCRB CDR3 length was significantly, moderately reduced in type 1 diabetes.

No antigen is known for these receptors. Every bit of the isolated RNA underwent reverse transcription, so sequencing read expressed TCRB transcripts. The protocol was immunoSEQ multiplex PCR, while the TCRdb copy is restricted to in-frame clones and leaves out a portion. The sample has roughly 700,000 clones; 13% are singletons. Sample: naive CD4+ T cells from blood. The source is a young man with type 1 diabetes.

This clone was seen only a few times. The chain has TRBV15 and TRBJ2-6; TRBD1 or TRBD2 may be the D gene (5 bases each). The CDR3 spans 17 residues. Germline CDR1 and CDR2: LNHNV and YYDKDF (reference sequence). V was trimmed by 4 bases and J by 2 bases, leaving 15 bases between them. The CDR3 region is CATSISYVGAGANVLTF. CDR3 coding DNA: TGTGCCACCAGCATCTCCTACGTGGGGGCTGGGGCCAACGTCCTGACTTTC.

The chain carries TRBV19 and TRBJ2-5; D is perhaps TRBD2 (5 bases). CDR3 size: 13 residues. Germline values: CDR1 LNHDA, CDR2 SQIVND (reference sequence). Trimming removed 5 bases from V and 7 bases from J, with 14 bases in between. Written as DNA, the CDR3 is TGTGCCAGTAGTCCCAGAGGGAGTAGGACCCAGTACTTC. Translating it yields CASSPRGSRTQYF.

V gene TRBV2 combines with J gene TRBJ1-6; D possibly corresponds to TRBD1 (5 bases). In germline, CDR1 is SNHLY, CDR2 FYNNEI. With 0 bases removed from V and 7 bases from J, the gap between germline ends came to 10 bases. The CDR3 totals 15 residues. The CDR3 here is CASSEAWGMNSPLHF. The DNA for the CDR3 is TGTGCCAGCAGTGAAGCATGGGGGATGAATTCACCCCTCCACTTT.

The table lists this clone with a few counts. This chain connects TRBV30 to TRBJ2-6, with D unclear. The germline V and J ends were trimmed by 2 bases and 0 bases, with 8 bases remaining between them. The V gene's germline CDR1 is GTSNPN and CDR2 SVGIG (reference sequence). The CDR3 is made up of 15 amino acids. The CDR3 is CAWSTRGSGANVLTF. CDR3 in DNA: TGTGCCTGGAGTACCCGTGGCTCTGGGGCCAACGTCCTGACTTTC.

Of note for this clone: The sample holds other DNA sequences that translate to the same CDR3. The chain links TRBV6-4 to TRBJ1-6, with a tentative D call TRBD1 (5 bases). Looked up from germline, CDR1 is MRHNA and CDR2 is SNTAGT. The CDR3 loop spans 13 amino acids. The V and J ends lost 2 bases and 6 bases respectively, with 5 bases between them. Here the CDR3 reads CASSDRGNSPLHF. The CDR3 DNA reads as TGTGCCAGCAGTGACAGGGGTAATTCACCCCTCCACTTT.